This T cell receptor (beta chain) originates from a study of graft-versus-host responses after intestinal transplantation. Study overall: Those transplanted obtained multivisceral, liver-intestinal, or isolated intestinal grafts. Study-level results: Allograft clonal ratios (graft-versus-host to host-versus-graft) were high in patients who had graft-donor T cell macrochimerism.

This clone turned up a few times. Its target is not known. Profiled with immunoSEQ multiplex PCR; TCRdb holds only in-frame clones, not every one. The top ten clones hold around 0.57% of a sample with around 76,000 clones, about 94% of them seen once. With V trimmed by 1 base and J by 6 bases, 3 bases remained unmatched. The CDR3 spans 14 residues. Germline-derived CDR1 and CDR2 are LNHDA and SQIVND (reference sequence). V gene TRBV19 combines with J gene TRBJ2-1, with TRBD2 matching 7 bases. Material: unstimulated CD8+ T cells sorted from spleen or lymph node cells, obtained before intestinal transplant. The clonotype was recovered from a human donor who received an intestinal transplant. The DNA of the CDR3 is TGTGCCAGTAGTATAGGGGGAGGGCTCAATGAGCAGTTCTTC. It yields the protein CASSIGGGLNEQFF.